This T cell receptor beta chain is drawn from a study of OX40 agonist ivuxolimab in advanced cancers. For this clone: What it binds is not known.

Generated by immunoSEQ multiplex PCR, the TCRdb table keeps only in-frame clones and is missing some. The data show tens of thousands of clones, around 94% seen once. Whole-study results and caveats: CD4+ and CD8+ blood T cells expanded clonally by week 6 at 0.1 to 3.0 mg/kg.

The germline V gene encodes CDR1 LGHNA and CDR2 YNFKEQ. This CDR3 has 16 residues. Trimming pared 4 bases from V and 0 bases from J, leaving 15 bases between. The source material was CD4+ or CD8+ T cells sorted from blood, sampled in a trial of the OX40 agonist ivuxolimab. The TCR comes from an adult with an advanced solid tumor such as melanoma, head and neck, liver or kidney cancer. V gene TRBV4-2 combines with J gene TRBJ1-2, with D hard to call. This chain's CDR3 is CASSPEQSTANYGYTF. DNA for the CDR3: TGTGCCAGCAGCCCCGAACAGAGCACAGCTAACTATGGCTACACCTTC.